Below are 29 T cell receptor beta chains sequenced from a single sample in a study of T cell repertoires in cytomegalovirus infection. TCRdb re-derived calls from the reads in MiXCR, one entry per CDR3 protein. The repertoire has almost 300,000 distinct CDR3 sequences, roughly 9.3% of them found once; the top ten carry around 2.6%. Sequenced: PBMCs. The receptor set was obtained from a human donor in good health (CMV status not recorded). Some clones in this sample may be carry-over from other donors' samples.

The chain employs TRBV25-1 and TRBJ1-2, with TRBD1 matching 7 bases. The CDR3 consists of 14 residues. V lost 2 bases, J lost 6 bases, and 6 bases stayed unmatched. In germline, CDR1 is MGHDK, CDR2 SYGVNS. CDR3 DNA sequence: TGTGCCAGCAGTGAACAAGGGGGCCTGGATGGCTACACCTTC. Residues: CASSEQGGLDGYTF.

This clonotype came up many times. This chain uses TRBV2 with TRBJ1-2; possible D gene TRBD1, 5 bases. Germline CDR1 is SNHLY and CDR2 is FYNNEI. The CDR3 has 14 amino acids. With 6 bases removed from V and 3 bases from J, the gap between germline ends came to 14 bases. The CDR3 region has the DNA TGTGCCAGCAGAGCCAGGGAGGGCGACTATGGCTACACCTTC. Its protein is CASRAREGDYGYTF.

There are many counts of this clonotype. The genes are TRBV28 and TRBJ2-2; possibly TRBD1 for D (5 bases). The germline gives CDR1 MDHEN, CDR2 SYDVKM. The CDR3 covers 15 residues. Trimming removed 3 bases at V and 7 bases at J, with 15 bases between. The chain's CDR3 is CASSFTGPQGGELFF. The DNA for the CDR3 is TGTGCCAGCAGTTTTACCGGGCCCCAGGGCGGGGAGCTGTTTTTT.

This clonotype was seen more than once but under ten times. The chain is built from TRBV15 and TRBJ1-5; 9 nucleotides match TRBD1. CDR3 length equals 14 residues. Trimming at V came to 4 bases and at J to 6 bases, leaving 4 bases not matched to a gene. The V gene's germline CDR1 is LNHNV and CDR2 YYDKDF (reference sequence). The CDR3 is CATSKDRGLQPQHF. The DNA of the CDR3 is TGTGCCACCAGCAAGGACAGGGGCCTTCAGCCCCAGCATTTT.

This clonotype was detected only a few times. The CDR3 sequence: CASSRGSNEQFF. CDR3 coding DNA: TGTGCCAGCAGTAGGGGTTCCAATGAGCAGTTCTTC. The chain joins TRBV12-3 or TRBV12-4 to TRBJ2-1, with TRBD1 as a possible D gene (5 bases). The CDR3 contains 12 residues. The V end lost 5 bases, the J end lost 6 bases, and 8 bases lay between the germline ends.

This clonotype was seen repeatedly, ten times or more. The chain recombines TRBV2 with TRBJ2-1, with 10 bases fitting TRBD2. Germline V gene lookup returns CDR1 SNHLY and CDR2 FYNNEI. Trimming cost V 4 bases and J 6 bases; bases outside gene matches: 12. This CDR3 is 17 amino acids long. DNA for the CDR3: TGTGCCAGCAGTGCCCGGGGTAGCGGGGGGCCGAGCAATGAGCAGTTCTTC. Amino acid sequence: CASSARGSGGPSNEQFF.

This clonotype was seen repeatedly, ten times or more. The chain uses TRBV7-2 and TRBJ1-1; 9 bases are a match to TRBD1. Germline trimming cut 4 bases from V and 3 bases from J; bases unmatched to any gene: 3. CDR1 is SGHTA and CDR2 is FQGNSA in the germline V gene. The CDR3 loop spans 14 amino acids. This CDR3 reads CASSSRTGDTEAFF. The CDR3 DNA sequence: TGTGCCAGCAGCTCCCGGACAGGGGACACTGAAGCTTTCTTT. The variable domain in full, with the rest retrieved from reference TRBV7-2 and TRBJ1-1, is GAGVSQSPSNKVTEKGKDVELRCDPISGHTALYWYRQSLGQGLEFLIYFQGNSAPDKSGLPSDRFSAERTGGSVSTLTIQRTQQEDSAVYLCASSSRTGDTEAFFGQGTRLTVV.

This chain links TRBV13 with TRBJ1-2, with D possibly TRBD1 on 5 matching bases. CDR3 size: 16 residues. CDR1 is PRHDT, CDR2 FYEKMQ, per germline (reference sequence). Trimming left V 2 bases short and J 0 bases short, with 13 bases between. CDR3 DNA: TGTGCCAGCAGCTTATCGTGGGACCTAGCTAACTATGGCTACACCTTC. It translates to CASSLSWDLANYGYTF.

This clonotype occurred many times. This sequence joins TRBV7-8 and TRBJ2-7, with D possibly TRBD2 on 6 matching bases. Germline V CDR1 and CDR2: SGHVS, FQNEAQ. V lost 2 bases and J 1 base, leaving 9 bases between the germline ends. This CDR3 has 14 amino acids. The CDR3 reads CASSLWGESYEQYF. The CDR3 nucleotides read TGTGCCAGCAGCTTATGGGGGGAGTCCTACGAGCAGTACTTC.

A few counts support this clonotype. The chain links TRBV2 to TRBJ2-3, with 13 nucleotides matching TRBD2. There are 14 residues in the CDR3. Germline V gene lookup returns CDR1 SNHLY and CDR2 FYNNEI. The J segment lost 5 bases and the V segment lost 4 bases, leaving 0 bases of the junction unmatched. In DNA, the CDR3 is TGTGCCAGCAGTGGACTAGCGGGAGGAGATACGCAGTATTTT. Translated, it gives CASSGLAGGDTQYF.

This clonotype was seen ten or more times. The gene calls are TRBV12-3 or TRBV12-4 and TRBJ1-2; no firm D call. The CDR3 loop spans 13 amino acids. Trimming stripped 3 bases from V and 7 bases from J, with 12 bases between. This chain's CDR3 is CASSLQDGRGYTF. The CDR3 nucleotides read TGTGCCAGCAGTTTGCAGGACGGACGTGGCTACACCTTC.

The V and J genes are TRBV7-2 and TRBJ2-1, with D maybe TRBD1 (6 bases). Trimming stripped 4 bases from V and 0 bases from J, with 16 bases between. The length of the CDR3 is 17 residues. The germline CDR1 and CDR2 sequences are SGHTA and FQGNSA. The CDR3 nucleotides read TGTGCCAGCAGCTCCGAAGGGGGATCTAGCTCCTACAATGAGCAGTTCTTC. It encodes CASSSEGGSSSYNEQFF. Together with reference TRBV7-2 and TRBJ2-1, the CDR3 gives the full variable domain: GAGVSQSPSNKVTEKGKDVELRCDPISGHTALYWYRQSLGQGLEFLIYFQGNSAPDKSGLPSDRFSAERTGGSVSTLTIQRTQQEDSAVYLCASSSEGGSSSYNEQFFGPGTRLTVL.

This clonotype was detected ten times or more. The CDR3 DNA sequence: TGCGCCAGCAGCCAAGATTTAGGAGGGGAGTTTCATGAAAAACTGTTTTTT. Residues: CASSQDLGGEFHEKLFF. V and J are TRBV4-3 and TRBJ1-4, with a tentative D call TRBD1 (5 bases). The CDR3 is made up of 17 amino acids. The V gene's germline CDR1 is LGHNA and CDR2 YSLEER. Trimming removed 0 bases at V and 6 bases at J, with 17 bases between.

This clonotype has a count of ten or more. This chain connects TRBV29-1 to TRBJ2-5; TRBD2 aligns across 7 bases. Unmatched junction bases numbered 16, after V lost 3 bases and J lost 3 bases. The CDR3 has 17 amino acids. Germline V gene sequence: CDR1 SQVTM, CDR2 ANQGSEA. The CDR3 loop reads CSVDPPDRAGVKETQYF. The CDR3 DNA is TGCAGCGTTGATCCTCCCGATCGGGCGGGGGTAAAAGAGACCCAGTACTTC.

The J gene is TRBJ2-1, the V gene TRBV5-6; TRBD1 aligns across 8 bases. This CDR3 comprises 14 residues. Germline loops: CDR1 SGHDT, CDR2 YYEEEE. Trimming at V came to 2 bases and at J to 4 bases, leaving 2 bases not matched to a gene. The CDR3 DNA reads TGTGCCAGCAGCTTCTGGGACAGGTACAATGAGCAGTTCTTC. Protein sequence: CASSFWDRYNEQFF.

The chain uses TRBV2 and TRBJ1-2; a weak D match, TRBD1 (6 bases). The V and J ends lost 2 bases and 4 bases respectively, with 11 bases between them. Germline CDR1 is SNHLY and CDR2 is FYNNEI. The length of the CDR3 is 14 residues. The CDR3 DNA is TGTGCCAGCAGTGAAAGGGGGGATAGCTATGGCTACACCTTC. Protein product: CASSERGDSYGYTF.

This clonotype was counted a few times. The rearrangement joins TRBV3-1 to TRBJ1-2; D gene uncertain. The CDR3 is 12 amino acids. Germline loops: CDR1 LGHDT, CDR2 YNNKEL (reference sequence). The V end was cut by 6 bases, the J end by 8 bases, with 13 bases between. CDR3 nucleotide sequence: TGTGCCAGCAGTCCGGAGGGTAGAGGCTACACCTTC. It translates to CASSPEGRGYTF.

Only a few counts were recorded for this clonotype. V gene TRBV6-2 or TRBV6-3 combines with J gene TRBJ1-2; 7 bases are a match to TRBD1. The germline V gene encodes CDR1 MNHEY and CDR2 SVGEGT. The CDR3 is made up of 13 amino acids. V shed 10 bases, J shed 7 bases, and the junction held 12 bases outside the gene matches. As DNA, the CDR3 is TGTGCCACCGACAGGGCCAGTGGGGCTGGCTACACCTTC. Its protein product is CATDRASGAGYTF.

This clonotype was recorded at least ten times. V and J are TRBV20-1 and TRBJ2-7; a weak D match, TRBD2 (5 bases). Germline values: CDR1 DFQATT, CDR2 SNEGSKA (reference sequence). Trimming removed 6 bases at V and 4 bases at J, with 16 bases between. The CDR3 is made up of 13 amino acids. CDR3 region: CSARTLGEYEQYF. CDR3 coding DNA: TGCAGTGCCCGGACCTTGGGAGAATACGAGCAGTACTTC.

J is TRBJ1-3 and V is TRBV12-3 or TRBV12-4, with D tentatively TRBD1 (6 bases). CDR3 length equals 15 residues. Trimming cost V 1 base and J 3 bases, with 10 bases left between them. The CDR3 nucleotides read TGTGCCAGCAGTTTAGAGACAGGACGTGGAAACACCATATATTTT. It is translated as CASSLETGRGNTIYF.

This clonotype was recorded many times. The chain uses TRBV5-1 and TRBJ2-4; no clear D. Germline CDR1 is SGHRS and CDR2 is YFSETQ. This CDR3 is 17 amino acids long. V was cut by 0 bases and J by 0 bases, with 13 bases left in between. This CDR3 reads CASSLADGSVAKNIQYF. The CDR3 DNA sequence: TGCGCCAGCAGCTTGGCCGATGGTAGTGTAGCCAAAAACATTCAGTACTTC.

Concerning this clonotype itself: Possible read error: a much larger clone is one base away. This is likely a read error, given that the CDR3 carries no conserved phenylalanine or tryptophan at its end. The chain links TRBV14 to TRBJ1-6; D is ambiguous. Per germline, CDR1 SGHDN and CDR2 FVKESK. The ends were cut back, 0 bases at V and 11 bases at J, with 8 bases in the middle. The CDR3 length is 13 residues. The CDR3 protein is CASSQDGRPPLHS. CDR3 nucleotide sequence: TGTGCCAGCAGCCAAGATGGAAGGCCACCCCTCCACTCT.

Comments on this clonotype: A read error is possible here, since a much larger clone lies one base away. The J gene is TRBJ2-5, the V gene TRBV5-4, with a tentative D call TRBD2 (6 bases). The CDR3 consists of 13 residues. From germline, CDR1 is SGHNT and CDR2 YYREEE (reference sequence). CDR3 amino acids: CVSSLAGFKTQYF. CDR3 in DNA: TGTGTCAGCAGCTTGGCGGGGTTCAAGACCCAGTACTTC.

V usage is TRBV6-2 or TRBV6-3 and J usage is TRBJ2-1; possible D gene TRBD1, 6 bases. Trimming took 4 bases from V and 4 from J, leaving 14 bases between them. The CDR3 spans 15 residues. Germline-derived CDR1 and CDR2 are MNHEY and SVGEGT. The CDR3 DNA sequence: TGTGCCAGCAGTTCCCAGGACAGAATTTACAATGAGCAGTTCTTC. Its translation: CASSSQDRIYNEQFF.

This clonotype was detected many times. V is TRBV24-1 and J is TRBJ2-3; D is possibly TRBD1 (5 bases). The CDR3 consists of 16 residues. Between the trimmed V and J ends, which lost 1 base and 0 bases, there was a span of 10 bases. Germline values: CDR1 KGHDR, CDR2 SFDVKD. CDR3: CATSDFRQGSTDTQYF. CDR3 sequence (DNA): TGTGCCACCAGTGATTTCCGGCAGGGAAGCACAGATACGCAGTATTTT.

In this sample, this clonotype turned up a few times. The chain is built from TRBV19 and TRBJ2-3, with D perhaps TRBD1 or TRBD2 (5 bases each). Germline lookup yields CDR1 LNHDA and CDR2 SQIVND (reference sequence). The CDR3 runs 14 residues. V was trimmed by 5 bases and J by 5 bases, leaving 14 bases between them. The CDR3 loop is CASSFEGKGDTQYF. The DNA of the CDR3 is TGTGCCAGTAGTTTCGAGGGGAAGGGAGATACGCAGTATTTT.

This clonotype was observed many times. The chain couples TRBV12-3 or TRBV12-4 to TRBJ1-1; weak D call: TRBD1 (5 bases). The CDR3 runs to 13 residues. Trimming stripped 6 bases from V and 5 bases from J, with 13 bases between. The CDR3 nucleotides read TGTGCCAGCAGCCCGGGGCGACGAACTGAAGCTTTCTTT. Protein: CASSPGRRTEAFF.

This clonotype was found many times. This chain links TRBV20-1 with TRBJ2-2; D is possibly TRBD2 (5 bases). Trimming took 3 bases from V and 6 from J, leaving 17 bases between them. From germline, CDR1 is DFQATT and CDR2 SNEGSKA (reference sequence). CDR3 length: 15 amino acids. CDR3 amino acids: CSARVPGVQAGELFF. Written as DNA, the CDR3 is TGCAGTGCTAGGGTACCCGGGGTTCAAGCCGGGGAGCTGTTTTTT.

This clonotype showed up many times. The chain recombines TRBV20-1 with TRBJ2-1; a possible D gene is TRBD2 (6 bases). Trimming stripped 4 bases from V and 0 bases from J, with 16 bases between. The CDR3 is 16 residues long. The germline gives CDR1 DFQATT, CDR2 SNEGSKA (reference sequence). The DNA for the CDR3 is TGCAGTGCTAATTGGCGGGGATCAAGCTCCTACAATGAGCAGTTCTTC. Translated: CSANWRGSSSYNEQFF.